What follows are 23 T cell receptor beta chains derived from one specimen sequenced in a study of CD8+ T cells in alopecia areata listed by TCRdb under 2018. Library preparation used the immunoSEQ multiplex PCR assay. RNA was extracted from all samples and reverse transcribed into cDNA as template for TCR sequencing. TCRdb provides this immuneACCESS table in a form limited to in-frame rearrangements. Some clones are lacking; in checked studies, under half of them reflect an unresolved V gene, and why the rest are absent is not known. The sample table records some 100,000 clones; 40% to 50% of these occur just once. Together, the top ten hold roughly 18% of the sample. The time point label corresponds to: around 26 weeks on oral tofacitinib. What the treatment or condition label conveys for this sample: oral pan-JAK inhibitor, 5-10 mg twice daily. The starting material was CD8+ T cells sorted from blood, obtained at week 24, from a patient treated with tofacitinib. Receptors were obtained from a human donor with alopecia areata.

The rearrangement joins TRBV4-2 to TRBJ2-2; D might be TRBD1 or TRBD2, each matching 5 bases. The V end was cut by 3 bases, the J end by 2 bases, with 10 bases between. CDR1 and CDR2 from the germline V gene are LGHNA and YNFKEQ. This CDR3 is 15 amino acids long. This chain's CDR3 is CASSHGTGNTGELFF. CDR3 nucleotides: TGTGCCAGCAGCCACGGGACGGGAAACACCGGGGAGCTGTTTTTT.

This chain joins TRBV7-9 and TRBJ2-3; no definite D call. V lost 3 bases to trimming and J lost 3 bases, with 4 bases between them. CDR3 size: 12 residues. Germline V lookup: CDR1 SEHNR, CDR2 FQNEAQ (reference sequence). The CDR3 here is CASSFGTDTQYF. CDR3 coding DNA: TGTGCCAGCAGCTTTGGGACAGATACGCAGTATTTT. Based on the CDR3 plus reference TRBV7-9 and TRBJ2-3, the full variable domain is DTGVSQNPRHKITKRGQNVTFRCDPISEHNRLYWYRQTLGQGPEFLTYFQNEAQLEKSRLLSDRFSAERPKGSFSTLEIQRTEQGDSAMYLCASSFGTDTQYFGPGTRLTVL.

The CDR3 loop reads CASSLWSGDEQFF. In DNA, the CDR3 is TGTGCCAGCAGTCTCTGGTCTGGGGATGAGCAGTTCTTC. The chain combines TRBV27 with TRBJ2-1; D is uncertain. V lost 5 bases to trimming and J lost 8 bases, with 13 bases between them. The CDR3 is made up of 13 amino acids. CDR1 is MNHEY, CDR2 SMNVEV, per germline (reference sequence).

The chain joins TRBV4-1 to TRBJ2-1; no clear D gene. Between the trimmed V and J ends, which lost 4 bases and 3 bases, there was a span of 7 bases. CDR1 is MGHRA, CDR2 YSYEKL, per germline. The CDR3 is 13 residues long. The CDR3 DNA sequence: TGCGCCAGCAGCCCCCCCAGCTACAATGAGCAGTTCTTC. Translation gives CASSPPSYNEQFF.

The sample holds a few counts of this clone. The V call is TRBV29-1, the J call TRBJ2-7; 10 bases match TRBD2. V was pared by 5 bases and J by 2 bases, with 9 bases of the junction left unmatched. From germline, CDR1 is SQVTM and CDR2 ANQGSEA. CDR3 size: 15 residues. CDR3 nucleotide sequence: TGCAGCGTTCGCTCCGGACTAGCGGTGGCCTACGAGCAGTACTTC. Translated: CSVRSGLAVAYEQYF.

The chain joins TRBV5-1 to TRBJ2-1, with 7 bases fitting TRBD1. The CDR3 totals 12 residues. After removal of 6 bases from V and 7 bases from J, the junction contained 4 bases not matched to a gene. Germline V CDR1 and CDR2: SGHRS, YFSETQ. The CDR3 reads CASTHRGNEQFF. As DNA, the CDR3 is TGCGCCAGCACCCACAGGGGTAATGAGCAGTTCTTC.

The CDR3 sequence is CASSFAGQGAREQYF. DNA of the CDR3: TGTGCCAGCAGCTTCGCGGGACAGGGGGCGCGTGAGCAGTACTTC. This chain connects TRBV7-8 to TRBJ2-7; 12 nucleotides align to TRBD1. Germline V gene lookup returns CDR1 SGHVS and CDR2 FQNEAQ. The CDR3 is made up of 15 amino acids. V trimming: 3 bases; J trimming: 7 bases; junction bases outside the gene matches: 7.

The rearrangement links TRBV29-1 to TRBJ2-7; a possible D gene is TRBD2 (6 bases). Germline loops: CDR1 SQVTM, CDR2 ANQGSEA. This CDR3 is built from 13 residues. V lost 1 base to trimming and J lost 2 bases, with 9 bases between them. CDR3 region: CSVEGGIPYEQYF. The DNA for the CDR3 is TGCAGCGTTGAAGGCGGGATTCCCTACGAGCAGTACTTC.

V usage is TRBV7-9 and J usage is TRBJ2-5, with 7 bases aligning to TRBD2. The CDR3 sequence is 17 residues long. V lost 0 bases to trimming and J lost 1 base; unmatched junction nucleotides: 8. CDR1 is SEHNR and CDR2 is FQNEAQ in the germline V gene (reference sequence). The CDR3 DNA is TGTGCCAGCAGCTTAGCCAGGGCTAGCGGCACCCAAGAGACCCAGTACTTC. Amino acid sequence: CASSLARASGTQETQYF.

The chain uses TRBV6-1 and TRBJ2-2; maybe TRBD2 (5 bases). The CDR3 has 15 residues. Germline values: CDR1 MNHNS, CDR2 SASEGT. With 5 bases removed from V and 6 bases from J, the gap between germline ends came to 16 bases. CDR3: CASSLGPSEAGELFF. In DNA form, the CDR3 reads TGTGCCAGCAGTTTAGGCCCATCGGAGGCCGGGGAGCTGTTTTTT.

The chain links TRBV19 to TRBJ2-1; 9 bases fit TRBD2. This CDR3 has 17 residues. The junction had 11 bases not matched to a gene; V was cut back by 4 bases and J by 4 bases. CDR1 and CDR2 (germline): LNHDA, SQIVND (reference sequence). CDR3 sequence: CASSTTYPAGGYNEQFF. CDR3 nucleotide sequence: TGTGCCAGTAGTACAACCTACCCGGCGGGAGGGTACAATGAGCAGTTCTTC. The complete variable domain, with remaining parts taken from reference TRBV19 and TRBJ2-1, reads DGGITQSPKYLFRKEGQNVTLSCEQNLNHDAMYWYRQDPGQGLRLIYYSQIVNDFQKGDIAEGYSVSREKKESFPLTVTSAQKNPTAFYLCASSTTYPAGGYNEQFFGPGTRLTVL.

This clone turned up a few times. This rearrangement joins TRBV9 to TRBJ2-7; a weak D match, TRBD2 (6 bases). CDR1 is SGDLS, CDR2 YYNGEE, per germline. This CDR3 has 12 amino acids. V was clipped by 1 base and J by 6 bases, with 8 bases between them. The CDR3 DNA follows: TGTGCCAGCAGCGTAAACGGGGGCGAGCAGTACTTC. It codes for CASSVNGGEQYF. Based on the CDR3 plus reference TRBV9 and TRBJ2-7, the full variable domain is DSGVTQTPKHLITATGQRVTLRCSPRSGDLSVYWYQQSLDQGLQFLIQYYNGEERAKGNILERFSAQQFPDLHSELNLSSLELGDSALYFCASSVNGGEQYFGPGTRLTVT.

This clone was counted between two and nine times. The rearrangement links TRBV29-1 to TRBJ2-5; D unresolved. The J call may be wrong; the DNA end is better matched by TRBJ2-7. CDR1 and CDR2 (germline): SQVTM, ANQGSEA. This CDR3 has 13 amino acids. CDR3 sequence: CSVEIGEDYEQYF. The CDR3 coding sequence is TGCAGCGTTGAAATTGGGGAAGACTACGAGCAGTACTTC.

This clone was observed a few times. V and J are TRBV14 and TRBJ2-1; 11 nucleotides line up with TRBD2. The J segment lost 10 bases and the V segment lost 1 base, leaving 15 bases of the junction unmatched. CDR1 SGHDN and CDR2 FVKESK come from the germline V gene. The CDR3 sequence is 18 residues long. Written as DNA, the CDR3 is TGTGCCAGCAGCCAAGGCCAGATAGCGGGAGGGCCTATAGGGGAGCAGTTCTTC. Amino acid sequence: CASSQGQIAGGPIGEQFF.

The table lists this clone with a few counts. The J gene is TRBJ2-7, the V gene TRBV4-1; no definite D call. Trimming took off 0 bases at V and 6 bases at J, with 6 bases between the two ends. Germline values: CDR1 MGHRA, CDR2 YSYEKL. This CDR3 spans 12 amino acids. The CDR3 spells CASSQDFTEQYF. For the CDR3, the DNA is TGCGCCAGCAGCCAAGATTTTACCGAGCAGTACTTC.

The chain recombines TRBV7-6 with TRBJ2-5, with 9 bases that match TRBD1. V trimming: 5 bases; J trimming: 5 bases; junction bases outside the gene matches: 12. Germline values: CDR1 SGHVS, CDR2 FNYEAQ. The CDR3 runs 16 residues. This CDR3 reads CASSALDRGYRETQYF. The CDR3 coding sequence is TGTGCCAGCAGCGCCTTGGACAGGGGCTACCGGGAGACCCAGTACTTC.

This clone has only a few counts. The chain carries TRBV7-9 and TRBJ2-7; no firm D call. Trimming took off 2 bases at V and 7 bases at J, with 9 bases between the two ends. Germline V gene lookup returns CDR1 SEHNR and CDR2 FQNEAQ (reference sequence). This CDR3 has 12 residues. The CDR3 sequence is CASSLPGWEQYF. The CDR3 DNA is TGTGCCAGCAGCTTACCTGGCTGGGAGCAGTACTTC.

This clone was counted ten times or more. J is TRBJ1-1 and V is TRBV5-6; D unclear. V was cut by 1 base and J by 3 bases, with 7 bases left in between. The CDR3 is made up of 13 amino acids. Germline assignment: CDR1 SGHDT and CDR2 YYEEEE. Here the CDR3 reads CASSLSRDTEAFF. Here the CDR3 DNA reads TGTGCCAGCAGCTTGTCGCGGGACACTGAAGCTTTCTTT.

The chain combines TRBV25-1 with TRBJ1-4; a possible D gene is TRBD1 (5 bases). V dropped 4 bases and J dropped 3 bases, with 21 bases sitting between them. Germline lookup yields CDR1 MGHDK and CDR2 SYGVNS. The CDR3 has 18 amino acids. The CDR3 DNA reads TGTGCCAGCAGTGGCCCCGACAGACTGAAGAGAGCTAATGAAAAACTGTTTTTT. Residues: CASSGPDRLKRANEKLFF.

The CDR3 DNA follows: TGTGCCAGCGGCCAGTCGGGGGCGAAAGGCTACACCTTC. Protein product: CASGQSGAKGYTF. The chain uses TRBV27 and TRBJ1-2; the D gene is possibly TRBD1 (6 bases). The CDR3 runs to 13 residues. Germline V gene sequence: CDR1 MNHEY, CDR2 SMNVEV (reference sequence). Trimming pared 8 bases from V and 8 bases from J, leaving 18 bases between.

The chain recombines TRBV4-1 with TRBJ2-2; a weak D match, TRBD2 (6 bases). Germline V CDR1 and CDR2: MGHRA, YSYEKL. The ends were cut back, 0 bases at V and 0 bases at J, with 20 bases in the middle. The CDR3 spans 20 residues. For the CDR3, the DNA is TGCGCCAGCAGCCAAGATTTGGACCGGGAGATTCGTGCGAACACCGGGGAGCTGTTTTTT. This gives the protein CASSQDLDREIRANTGELFF.

V gene TRBV28 combines with J gene TRBJ2-7; tentative D call: TRBD1 (6 bases). CDR1 and CDR2 (germline): MDHEN, SYDVKM. V lost 6 bases, J lost 3 bases, and 24 bases lay in between. The CDR3 is 17 amino acids. The CDR3 loop reads CASRSPEPVTGIYEQYF. The CDR3 DNA follows: TGTGCCAGCAGATCCCCTGAACCAGTCACAGGGATCTACGAGCAGTACTTC.

The V gene is TRBV29-1, the J gene TRBJ2-2; D ambiguous. The germline gives CDR1 SQVTM, CDR2 ANQGSEA. V was cut by 4 bases and J by 1 base, with 7 bases left in between. The CDR3 contains 13 residues. This CDR3 reads CSVVWENTGELFF. The CDR3 coding sequence is TGCAGCGTTGTCTGGGAGAACACCGGGGAGCTGTTTTTT.